The clone carrying this T cell receptor (beta chain) has a count of ten or more. One entry per CDR3 protein results from TCRdb running MiXCR on the RT-PCR reads. Among fewer than 800,000 distinct CDR3 sequences listed, 14% were seen once. The receptor was isolated from a female donor in good health, serving as a healthy control. The specimen was memory CD4+ T cells from blood.

CDR3 nucleotides: TGTGCCAGCAGCTCCAGGGCCGACACAGATACGCAGTATTTT. The encoded protein is CASSSRADTDTQYF. V is TRBV7-3 and J is TRBJ2-3, with D possibly matching TRBD1 (5 bases). Germline CDR1 is SGHTA and CDR2 is FQGTGA. The ends were cut back, 4 bases at V and 2 bases at J, with 10 bases in the middle. This CDR3 has 14 amino acids.